The 25 T cell receptor beta chains listed next were all sequenced from one sample in a study of vaccination effects on CD4 cells after COVID-19 (dated by TCRdb to between 2021 and 2023). In the ViraFEST assay, PBMC were stimulated with viral peptide pools, and antigen-specific CD4+ T cell clonotypes were then identified by expansion using TCR sequencing. After about 9 days of culture, CD4+ T cells were isolated with the EasySep CD4+ T cell isolation kit. PCR-confirmed SARS-CoV-2 infection had occurred in convalescent patients between March and December 2020, before the Alpha, Beta and Delta variants emerged in the United States. Their specific antigens are unknown. The library was built by means of the immunoSEQ multiplex PCR assay. TCRdb provides this immuneACCESS table in a form limited to in-frame rearrangements. Some clones are lacking; in checked studies, under half of them reflect an unresolved V gene, and why the rest are absent is not known. The sample includes tens of thousands of clones, with more than 75% observed a single time. Together, the top ten hold 5.5% of the sample.

The source was CD4+ T cells from PBMCs cultured with HIV peptides, collected before COVID-19 vaccination. This specimen's cell subset or site label, interpreted: HIV-1 Nef peptide pool negative control/reference culture. These receptor sequences come from a human donor who had a prior SARS-CoV-2 infection.

The chain combines TRBV20-1 with TRBJ1-1; no definite D call. The CDR3 has 11 amino acids. V lost 6 bases, J lost 0 bases, and 5 bases lay in between. Germline V gene sequence: CDR1 DFQATT, CDR2 SNEGSKA (reference sequence). CDR3 nucleotides: TGCAGTGCCCCCTTGAACACTGAAGCTTTCTTT. It encodes CSAPLNTEAFF.

This clone showed up just a few times. The V and J genes are TRBV3-1 (or the pseudogene TRBV3-2) and TRBJ1-1; D gene ambiguous. CDR1 is LGHDT and CDR2 is YNNKEL in the germline V gene (reference sequence). Trimming left V 5 bases short and J 1 base short, with 17 bases between. This CDR3 comprises 16 residues. The CDR3 spells CASSDLRGTRNTEAFF. DNA for the CDR3: TGTGCCAGCAGCGACCTCCGTGGCACCCGGAACACTGAAGCTTTCTTT.

CDR3 region: CASSSNGGGTDTQYF. CDR3 nucleotide sequence: TGTGCCAGCAGCTCGAACGGGGGGGGCACAGATACGCAGTATTTT. The chain uses TRBV7-3 and TRBJ2-3; TRBD2 matches 8 bases. The CDR3 contains 15 residues. The V segment lost 4 bases and the J segment 1 base; nucleotides outside the gene matches: 4. The germline gives CDR1 SGHTA, CDR2 FQGTGA.

The chain employs TRBV24-1 and TRBJ1-4; D perhaps matches TRBD1 (6 bases). Germline V gene sequence: CDR1 KGHDR, CDR2 SFDVKD. CDR3 length: 13 amino acids. Between the trimmed V and J ends, which lost 9 bases and 8 bases, there was a span of 15 bases. The CDR3 reads CATQRGAGEKLFF. CDR3 bases: TGTGCCACCCAAAGGGGGGCGGGAGAAAAACTGTTTTTT.

There are a few counts of this clone. The chain employs TRBV10-3 and TRBJ1-3; weak D call: TRBD1 (5 bases). The CDR3 is 14 amino acids. The germline CDR1 and CDR2 sequences are ENHRY and SYGVKD. V was clipped by 8 bases and J by 0 bases, with 11 bases between them. The CDR3 DNA reads TGTGCCATCGGCCAGGGATTCTCTGGAAACACCATATATTTT. It encodes CAIGQGFSGNTIYF.

Here the CDR3 DNA reads TGTGCCTGGAGCGGAGCCGTAGACCCTCGCTCTGGAAACACCATATATTTT. Translated: CAWSGAVDPRSGNTIYF. The chain combines TRBV30 with TRBJ1-3; no firm D call. Germline loops: CDR1 GTSNPN, CDR2 SVGIG (reference sequence). The CDR3 is 17 amino acids. Trimming removed 3 bases from V and 0 bases from J, with 18 bases in between.

The chain links TRBV5-6 to TRBJ2-1, with D perhaps being TRBD1 or TRBD2 (5 bases each). Trimming shortened V by 0 bases and J by 4 bases, and 14 bases separated the two germline ends. The CDR3 is 16 amino acids. Germline V gene lookup returns CDR1 SGHDT and CDR2 YYEEEE. CDR3 sequence (DNA): TGTGCCAGCAGCTTGGTCGGGGCAAACCTTTACAATGAGCAGTTCTTC. Its translation: CASSLVGANLYNEQFF. Full variable domain (rest looked up from reference TRBV5-6 and TRBJ2-1): DAGVTQSPTHLIKTRGQQVTLRCSPKSGHDTVSWYQQALGQGPQFIFQYYEEEERQRGNFPDRFSGHQFPNYSSELNVNALLLGDSALYLCASSLVGANLYNEQFFGPGTRLTVL.

The chain employs TRBV5-1 and TRBJ2-5, with D perhaps TRBD1 (6 bases). Per the germline V gene, CDR1 is SGHRS and CDR2 is YFSETQ. Trimming cost V 0 bases and J 2 bases, with 14 bases left between them. This CDR3 region has 16 residues. The CDR3, as DNA: TGCGCCAGCAGCTTGGAGTGGGGGCGCGGGCAAGAGACCCAGTACTTC. It specifies CASSLEWGRGQETQYF.

The J gene is TRBJ2-7, the V gene TRBV19; perhaps TRBD1 as D (5 bases). The CDR3 consists of 14 residues. V was shortened by 4 bases and J by 5 bases, with 15 bases between the two germline ends. Germline CDR1 and CDR2: LNHDA and SQIVND (reference sequence). The CDR3 sequence: CASSRQQGFNEQYF. CDR3 sequence (DNA): TGTGCCAGTAGTAGGCAGCAGGGATTCAACGAGCAGTACTTC.

The chain combines TRBV2 with TRBJ2-3, with 7 nucleotides matching TRBD1. The CDR3 spans 14 residues. CDR1 is SNHLY and CDR2 is FYNNEI in the germline V gene. The junction had 4 bases not matched to a gene; V was cut back by 4 bases and J by 3 bases. CDR3 loop: CASSVTGKTDTQYF. The CDR3 DNA sequence: TGTGCCAGCAGTGTGACAGGGAAAACAGATACGCAGTATTTT.

With respect to this clone: The DNA is omitted, as the CDR3 cannot be located on it reliably, and the CDR3 follows TCRdb's listing. This CDR3 reads CAIYCCTGNDTEAFF. The V and J genes are TRBV7-5 and TRBJ1-1; TRBD1, the table's D call, was not compared with the DNA. TRBV7-5 has pseudogene status. The CDR3 length equals 15 residues, ends included.

This clone has just one count. The J gene is TRBJ2-1, the V gene TRBV10-1; D unclear. Germline assignment: CDR1 WNHNN and CDR2 SYGVQD (reference sequence). Trimming removed 2 bases at V and 9 bases at J, with 20 bases between. This CDR3 is 16 amino acids long. The CDR3 DNA sequence: TGCGCCAGCAGTGAGGTTGGACCCCCCCTGGTGGGTGAGCAGTTCTTC. It codes for CASSEVGPPLVGEQFF.

The rearrangement joins TRBV4-3 to TRBJ1-2; the D gene is possibly TRBD1 (6 bases). The germline V and J ends were trimmed by 3 bases and 2 bases, with 10 bases remaining between them. The germline gives CDR1 LGHNA, CDR2 YSLEER. CDR3 length: 14 amino acids. The DNA of the CDR3 is TGCGCCAGCAGCCAGCCTGGACAGAACTATGGCTACACCTTC. Encoded protein: CASSQPGQNYGYTF.

The chain carries TRBV30 and TRBJ1-5, with D perhaps TRBD1 (6 bases). This CDR3 has 14 amino acids. Germline V gene data show CDR1 as GTSNPN and CDR2 as SVGIG (reference sequence). V lost 3 bases to trimming and J lost 4 bases, with 13 bases between them. The CDR3 reads CAWSQGQQNQPQHF. The CDR3 DNA reads TGTGCCTGGAGCCAAGGACAGCAAAATCAGCCCCAGCATTTT.

In this sample, this clone turned up once. The chain employs TRBV4-1 and TRBJ1-6; D gene uncertain. This CDR3 is 16 amino acids long. Germline CDR1 reads MGHRA; CDR2 reads YSYEKL. V was trimmed by 4 bases and J by 6 bases, leaving 16 bases between them. The CDR3 region has the DNA TGCGCCAGCAGCCCGGTACAGACAAGTCTTAATTCACCCCTCCACTTT. Encoded protein: CASSPVQTSLNSPLHF.

The gene calls are TRBV5-4 and TRBJ1-1; perhaps TRBD1 as D (5 bases). V was cut by 0 bases and J by 6 bases, with 18 bases left in between. The germline CDR1 and CDR2 sequences are SGHNT and YYREEE (reference sequence). The CDR3 extends over 16 amino acids. This CDR3 is CASSLGLRGGEAEAFF. As DNA, the CDR3 is TGTGCCAGCAGCTTGGGACTAAGGGGTGGGGAGGCTGAAGCTTTCTTT.

The chain is built from TRBV12-5 and TRBJ2-7, with TRBD1 identical over 9 bases. Per the germline V gene, CDR1 is LGHNT and CDR2 is FRNRAP. J gave up 5 bases and V 6 bases, and 8 bases lay outside the gene matches. This CDR3 is 14 amino acids long. This CDR3 reads CASGVGDRDHEQYF. In DNA, the CDR3 is TGTGCTAGTGGGGTCGGGGACAGGGACCACGAGCAGTACTTC.

The chain joins TRBV2 to TRBJ2-5, with D possibly TRBD2 on 5 matching bases. CDR3 length: 12 amino acids. Germline V gene lookup returns CDR1 SNHLY and CDR2 FYNNEI. The germline V and J ends were trimmed by 8 bases and 7 bases, with 14 bases remaining between them. CDR3 protein: CASQSDYGTQYF. CDR3 nucleotides: TGTGCCAGCCAGTCCGACTACGGGACCCAGTACTTC.

This chain joins TRBV20-1 and TRBJ2-1; perhaps TRBD1 as D (6 bases). The length of the CDR3 is 15 residues. The germline V gene encodes CDR1 DFQATT and CDR2 SNEGSKA (reference sequence). Deletions cut 3 bases from V and 4 bases from J, with 16 bases between. Here the CDR3 reads CSASQGLSYYNEQFF. Written as DNA, the CDR3 is TGCAGTGCTAGTCAGGGGCTGTCCTATTACAATGAGCAGTTCTTC.

The CDR3 here is CASSLAGRGSDTEAFF. The CDR3 DNA reads TGTGCCAGCAGCTTAGCGGGGCGAGGGTCGGACACTGAAGCTTTCTTT. The gene calls are TRBV7-9 and TRBJ1-1; a weak D match, TRBD1 (5 bases). V lost 0 bases to trimming and J lost 3 bases, with 14 bases between them. The CDR3 sequence is 16 residues long. The germline V gene has CDR1 SEHNR and CDR2 FQNEAQ (reference sequence).

This chain links TRBV2 with TRBJ1-5; D might be TRBD1 (6 bases). CDR3 length equals 12 residues. Germline CDR1 SNHLY, CDR2 FYNNEI. V lost 10 bases, J lost 4 bases, and 11 bases lay in between. The CDR3 nucleotides are TGTGCCACCGCCCAGGGGAATCAGCCCCAGCATTTT. This translates into CATAQGNQPQHF.

This sequence joins TRBV7-3 and TRBJ2-7; TRBD2 agrees at 9 bases. Germline values: CDR1 SGHTA, CDR2 FQGTGA. Germline trimming cut 5 bases from V and 0 bases from J; bases unmatched to any gene: 5. This CDR3 is built from 15 residues. This chain's CDR3 is CASSPSSGDSYEQYF. The CDR3 DNA follows: TGTGCCAGCAGCCCCTCTAGCGGGGACTCCTACGAGCAGTACTTC.

The chain is built from TRBV12-3 or TRBV12-4 and TRBJ1-6; tentatively, D is TRBD1 (5 bases). This CDR3 region has 13 residues. V was trimmed by 5 bases and J by 7 bases, leaving 9 bases between them. CDR3 protein: CASSRDGNSPLHF. CDR3 sequence (DNA): TGTGCCAGCAGTCGGGACGGAAATTCACCCCTCCACTTT.

The chain employs TRBV18 and TRBJ2-7; 10 positions match TRBD2. The germline gives CDR1 KGHSH, CDR2 LQKENI. V trimming: 2 bases; J trimming: 1 base; junction bases outside the gene matches: 11. The CDR3 runs to 18 residues. Here the CDR3 reads CASSPISLLAGLSYEQYF. CDR3 DNA: TGTGCCAGCTCACCAATTTCTCTACTAGCGGGGTTATCCTACGAGCAGTACTTC.

The chain joins TRBV11-3 to TRBJ2-1, with 8 bases aligning to TRBD2. V lost 5 bases to trimming and J lost 6 bases; unmatched junction nucleotides: 12. Germline loops: CDR1 SGHNT, CDR2 YENEEA. CDR3 size: 16 residues. The CDR3: CASSARSGTSGNEQFF. The DNA of the CDR3 is TGTGCCAGCAGCGCCAGATCCGGGACTAGTGGCAATGAGCAGTTCTTC.